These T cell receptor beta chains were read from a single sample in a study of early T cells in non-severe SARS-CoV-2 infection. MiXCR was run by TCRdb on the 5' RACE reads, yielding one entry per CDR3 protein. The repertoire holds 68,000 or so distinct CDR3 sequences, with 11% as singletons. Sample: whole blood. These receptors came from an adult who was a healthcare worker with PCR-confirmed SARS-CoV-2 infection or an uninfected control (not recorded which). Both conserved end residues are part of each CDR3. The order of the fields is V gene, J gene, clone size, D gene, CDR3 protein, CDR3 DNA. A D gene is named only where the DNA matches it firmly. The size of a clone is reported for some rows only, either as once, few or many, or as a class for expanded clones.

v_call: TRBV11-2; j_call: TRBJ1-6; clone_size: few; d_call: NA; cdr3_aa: CASSFPYSPLHF; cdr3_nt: TGTGCCAGCAGCTTCCCGTATTCACCCCTCCACTTT
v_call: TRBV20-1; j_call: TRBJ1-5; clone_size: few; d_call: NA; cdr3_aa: CSAGEGNQPQHF; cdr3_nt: TGCAGTGCCGGGGAGGGGAATCAGCCCCAGCATTTT
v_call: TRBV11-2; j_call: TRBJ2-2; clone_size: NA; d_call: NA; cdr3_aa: CASSLGWNTGELFF; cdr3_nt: TGTGCCAGCAGCTTAGGATGGAACACCGGGGAGCTGTTTTTT
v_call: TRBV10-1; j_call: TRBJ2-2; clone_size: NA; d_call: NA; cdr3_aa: CASSPVIPATGELFF; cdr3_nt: TGCGCCAGCAGTCCCGTCATCCCGGCTACCGGGGAGCTGTTTTTT
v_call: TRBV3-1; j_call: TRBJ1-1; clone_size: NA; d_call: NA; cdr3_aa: CASSQVQGNTEAFF; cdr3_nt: TGTGCCAGCAGCCAAGTCCAGGGGAACACTGAAGCTTTCTTT
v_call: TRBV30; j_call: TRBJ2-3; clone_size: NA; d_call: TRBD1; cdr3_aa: CAWDRGATDTQYF; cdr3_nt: TGTGCCTGGGACAGGGGGGCAACAGATACGCAGTATTTT
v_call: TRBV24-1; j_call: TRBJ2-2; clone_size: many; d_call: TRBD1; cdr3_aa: CATSDPQGIGELFF; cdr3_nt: TGTGCCACCAGTGATCCACAGGGGATCGGGGAGCTGTTTTTT
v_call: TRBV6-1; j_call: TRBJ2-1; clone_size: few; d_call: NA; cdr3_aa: CASSDGDPNEQFF; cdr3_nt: TGTGCCAGCAGTGATGGGGACCCCAATGAGCAGTTCTTC
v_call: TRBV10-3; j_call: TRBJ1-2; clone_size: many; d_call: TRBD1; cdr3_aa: CATKRETGADGYTF; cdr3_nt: TGTGCCACCAAGAGGGAGACAGGGGCGGATGGCTACACCTTC
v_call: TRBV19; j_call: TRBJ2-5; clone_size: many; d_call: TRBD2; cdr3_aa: CASSIVLGLAEETQYF; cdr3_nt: TGTGCCAGTAGTATAGTCCTCGGACTAGCGGAAGAGACCCAGTACTTC
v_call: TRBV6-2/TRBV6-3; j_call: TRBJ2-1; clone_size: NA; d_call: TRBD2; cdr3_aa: CASSRGGSVGNEQFF; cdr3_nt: TGTGCCAGCAGCCGGGGGGGGTCGGTAGGGAATGAGCAGTTCTTC
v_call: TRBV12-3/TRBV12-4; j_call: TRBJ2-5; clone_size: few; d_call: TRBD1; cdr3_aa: CASSPPGQGETQYF; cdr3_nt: TGTGCCAGCAGCCCCCCCGGACAGGGAGAGACCCAGTACTTC
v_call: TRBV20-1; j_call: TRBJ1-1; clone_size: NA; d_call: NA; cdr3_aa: CSARGWANTEAFF; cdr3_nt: TGCAGTGCAAGAGGGTGGGCGAACACTGAAGCTTTCTTT
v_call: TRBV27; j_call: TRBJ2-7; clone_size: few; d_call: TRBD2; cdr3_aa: CASSFFSGSGYEQYF; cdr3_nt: TGTGCCAGCAGTTTTTTCAGCGGGAGTGGGTACGAGCAGTACTTC